The rows below give T cell receptor beta chains drawn from one sample of a study of blood T cell repertoires in COVID-19. Method: immunoSEQ multiplex PCR; TCRdb's copy keeps in-frame clones and lacks some. Of around 320,000 clones in the sample, approximately 88% were seen once. Specimen: peripheral blood. Receptor source: a woman aged 25 to 39 who had recovered from COVID-19. The CDR3 runs from the conserved cysteine through the conserved F or W. D genes are given only for firm matches. For some rows the clone size is stated as once, few or many, or as a class when expanded; others skip it.

clone_size: .
d_call: .
v_call: TRBV5-5
j_call: TRBJ1-1
cdr3_aa: CASSFIERDRNTEAFF
cdr3_nt: TGTGCCAGCAGCTTTATTGAGCGAGACAGGAACACTGAAGCTTTCTTT

clone_size: .
d_call: TRBD2
v_call: TRBV7-3
j_call: TRBJ2-2
cdr3_aa: CASSLVSGGNTGELFF
cdr3_nt: TGTGCCAGCAGCTTAGTTAGCGGGGGTAACACCGGGGAGCTGTTTTTT

clone_size: .
d_call: TRBD2
v_call: TRBV7-2
j_call: TRBJ2-7
cdr3_aa: CASSTPMAGGLYEQYF
cdr3_nt: TGTGCCAGCAGCACCCCAATGGCGGGGGGACTCTACGAGCAGTACTTC

clone_size: .
d_call: .
v_call: TRBV2
j_call: TRBJ2-5
cdr3_aa: CASSDGYGETQYF
cdr3_nt: TGTGCCAGCAGTGATGGGTACGGGGAGACCCAGTACTTC

clone_size: .
d_call: TRBD1
v_call: TRBV5-1
j_call: TRBJ2-5
cdr3_aa: CASSPRQGSQETQYF
cdr3_nt: TGCGCCAGCAGCCCGCGACAGGGGAGTCAAGAGACCCAGTACTTC

clone_size: .
d_call: .
v_call: TRBV9
j_call: TRBJ1-6
cdr3_aa: CASSVNGGQGSPLHF
cdr3_nt: TGTGCCAGCAGCGTAAACGGGGGGCAGGGTTCACCCCTCCACTTT

clone_size: .
d_call: .
v_call: TRBV29-1
j_call: TRBJ1-5
cdr3_aa: CSVGGSGNNQPQHF
cdr3_nt: TGCAGCGTAGGCGGTTCGGGGAACAATCAGCCCCAGCATTTT

clone_size: .
d_call: .
v_call: TRBV4-2
j_call: TRBJ1-3
cdr3_aa: CASSQSVQSSGNTIYF
cdr3_nt: TGTGCCAGCAGCCAATCGGTACAGAGCTCTGGAAACACCATATATTTT

clone_size: .
d_call: .
v_call: TRBV14
j_call: TRBJ1-2
cdr3_aa: CASSLIRGGAANYGYTF
cdr3_nt: TGTGCCAGCAGCCTTATTCGAGGGGGGGCAGCTAACTATGGCTACACCTTC

clone_size: few
d_call: .
v_call: TRBV29-1
j_call: TRBJ1-2
cdr3_aa: CSVERTSVYGYTF
cdr3_nt: TGCAGCGTTGAACGGACATCTGTCTATGGCTACACCTTC

clone_size: once
d_call: TRBD1
v_call: TRBV19
j_call: TRBJ2-3
cdr3_aa: CASSIGQGAGDTQYF
cdr3_nt: TGTGCCAGTAGTATCGGACAGGGGGCTGGAGATACGCAGTATTTT

clone_size: .
d_call: .
v_call: TRBV7-8
j_call: TRBJ2-2
cdr3_aa: CASSFRGLATGELFF
cdr3_nt: TGTGCCAGCAGCTTTCGGGGACTTGCCACCGGGGAGCTGTTTTTT

clone_size: .
d_call: .
v_call: TRBV4-2
j_call: TRBJ2-5
cdr3_aa: CASSQERDSRWETQYF
cdr3_nt: TGTGCCAGCAGCCAAGAGAGAGACAGCCGCTGGGAGACCCAGTACTTC

clone_size: .
d_call: TRBD1
v_call: TRBV5-4
j_call: TRBJ1-1
cdr3_aa: CASSSTGGAGTEAFF
cdr3_nt: TGTGCCAGCAGCTCCACAGGGGGCGCGGGCACTGAAGCTTTCTTT

clone_size: .
d_call: .
v_call: TRBV6-5
j_call: TRBJ1-5
cdr3_aa: CASTRGGAQPQHF
cdr3_nt: TGTGCCAGCACTCGAGGAGGGGCACAGCCCCAGCATTTT

clone_size: .
d_call: TRBD1
v_call: TRBV25-1
j_call: TRBJ1-5
cdr3_aa: CASSTRDSPNQPQHF
cdr3_nt: TGTGCCAGCAGCACCCGGGACAGCCCAAACCAGCCCCAGCATTTT

clone_size: once
d_call: .
v_call: TRBV9
j_call: TRBJ1-2
cdr3_aa: CASGQDYGYTF
cdr3_nt: TGTGCCAGTGGACAAGACTATGGCTACACCTTC

clone_size: .
d_call: .
v_call: TRBV20-1
j_call: TRBJ2-7
cdr3_aa: CSASGKSNSYEQYF
cdr3_nt: TGCAGTGCTAGTGGTAAGAGCAACTCCTACGAGCAGTACTTC

clone_size: few
d_call: .
v_call: TRBV29-1
j_call: TRBJ1-6
cdr3_aa: CSVQFGGDSPLHF
cdr3_nt: TGCAGCGTTCAGTTCGGGGGTGATTCACCCCTCCACTTT

clone_size: .
d_call: .
v_call: TRBV29-1
j_call: TRBJ1-2
cdr3_aa: CSAQTVNYGYTF
cdr3_nt: TGCAGCGCTCAGACAGTTAACTATGGCTACACCTTC

clone_size: .
d_call: .
v_call: TRBV4-3
j_call: TRBJ1-5
cdr3_aa: CASSQDSYSNQPQHF
cdr3_nt: TGCGCCAGCAGCCAAGATAGCTATAGCAATCAGCCCCAGCATTTT

clone_size: .
d_call: .
v_call: TRBV7-9
j_call: TRBJ2-1
cdr3_aa: CASSLVSLASHYNEQFF
cdr3_nt: TGTGCCAGCAGCTTAGTGAGCTTGGCTAGCCACTACAATGAGCAGTTCTTC

clone_size: .
d_call: .
v_call: TRBV6-4
j_call: TRBJ1-1
cdr3_aa: CASNRQARSTEAFF
cdr3_nt: TGTGCCAGCAACCGACAGGCCAGGAGCACTGAAGCTTTCTTT

clone_size: few
d_call: .
v_call: TRBV6-6
j_call: TRBJ1-2
cdr3_aa: CASNRPPYGYTF
cdr3_nt: TGTGCCAGCAACAGGCCCCCCTATGGCTACACCTTC

clone_size: .
d_call: TRBD2
v_call: TRBV2
j_call: TRBJ2-1
cdr3_aa: CASSSGGYNEQFF
cdr3_nt: TGTGCCAGCAGTAGCGGGGGGTACAATGAGCAGTTCTTC

clone_size: once
d_call: .
v_call: TRBV7-9
j_call: TRBJ1-2
cdr3_aa: CASNEWGGYGYTF
cdr3_nt: TGTGCCAGCAACGAGTGGGGGGGCTATGGCTACACCTTC

clone_size: .
d_call: TRBD1
v_call: TRBV5-1
j_call: TRBJ1-1
cdr3_aa: CASSPRVHRGDTEAFF
cdr3_nt: TGCGCCAGCAGCCCCCGAGTCCACAGGGGTGACACTGAAGCTTTCTTT

clone_size: .
d_call: .
v_call: TRBV7-2
j_call: TRBJ2-3
cdr3_aa: CASSLLGGGAQDTQYF
cdr3_nt: TGTGCCAGCAGCTTGCTCGGTGGGGGGGCTCAAGATACGCAGTATTTT

clone_size: once
d_call: .
v_call: TRBV7-2
j_call: TRBJ1-1
cdr3_aa: CASSLGWAAGEGFF
cdr3_nt: TGTGCCAGCAGCTTAGGTTGGGCAGCTGGAGAGGGTTTCTTT

clone_size: .
d_call: .
v_call: TRBV9
j_call: TRBJ1-2
cdr3_aa: CASSVEGGVGYTF
cdr3_nt: TGTGCCAGCAGCGTAGAGGGAGGGGTTGGCTACACCTTC

clone_size: .
d_call: .
v_call: TRBV19
j_call: TRBJ1-5
cdr3_aa: CASSTDIFGNQPQHF
cdr3_nt: TGTGCCAGTAGTACTGACATCTTTGGCAATCAGCCCCAGCATTTT

clone_size: .
d_call: TRBD1
v_call: TRBV19
j_call: TRBJ1-2
cdr3_aa: CASSEWTGGASDGYTF
cdr3_nt: TGTGCCAGTAGTGAATGGACAGGGGGCGCGTCTGATGGCTACACCTTC

clone_size: .
d_call: .
v_call: TRBV5-1
j_call: TRBJ2-1
cdr3_aa: CASSLANNEQFF
cdr3_nt: TGCGCCAGCAGCTTAGCAAACAATGAGCAGTTCTTC

clone_size: .
d_call: .
v_call: TRBV4-1
j_call: TRBJ2-7
cdr3_aa: CASSQDRTPSYEQYF
cdr3_nt: TGCGCCAGCAGCCAAGATAGGACACCCTCCTACGAGCAGTACTTC

clone_size: .
d_call: .
v_call: TRBV6-5
j_call: TRBJ1-5
cdr3_aa: CASSALGAAQPQHF
cdr3_nt: TGTGCCAGCAGCGCGTTGGGGGCGGCTCAGCCCCAGCATTTT

clone_size: .
d_call: .
v_call: TRBV7-2
j_call: TRBJ1-3
cdr3_aa: CASSARTSGNTIYF
cdr3_nt: TGTGCCAGCAGCGCCCGGACATCTGGAAACACCATATATTTT

clone_size: .
d_call: .
v_call: TRBV5-4
j_call: TRBJ2-3
cdr3_aa: CASSLGGGAIDTQYF
cdr3_nt: TGTGCCAGCAGCTTAGGTGGGGGGGCGATAGATACGCAGTATTTT

clone_size: .
d_call: .
v_call: TRBV6-2/TRBV6-3
j_call: TRBJ1-5
cdr3_aa: CASSYGWTGGNQPQHF
cdr3_nt: TGTGCCAGCAGTTACGGGTGGACGGGAGGCAATCAGCCCCAGCATTTT

clone_size: few
d_call: .
v_call: TRBV7-9
j_call: TRBJ1-1
cdr3_aa: CASSQTMVGEDTEAFF
cdr3_nt: TGTGCCAGCAGCCAGACAATGGTCGGGGAGGACACTGAAGCTTTCTTT

clone_size: many
d_call: .
v_call: TRBV6-1
j_call: TRBJ2-7
cdr3_aa: CASSEALDRRVYF
cdr3_nt: TGTGCCAGCAGTGAAGCGCTGGACAGGAGGGTGTACTTC

clone_size: .
d_call: .
v_call: TRBV29-1
j_call: TRBJ2-3
cdr3_aa: CSAGASTDTQYF
cdr3_nt: TGCAGCGCAGGGGCTAGCACAGATACGCAGTATTTT

clone_size: .
d_call: .
v_call: TRBV18
j_call: TRBJ1-3
cdr3_aa: CASSTNRDDTIYF
cdr3_nt: TGTGCCAGCTCAACTAACAGGGACGACACCATATATTTT

clone_size: .
d_call: .
v_call: TRBV6-2/TRBV6-3
j_call: TRBJ1-5
cdr3_aa: CASSYYEGVQPQHF
cdr3_nt: TGTGCCAGCAGCTACTACGAGGGGGTTCAGCCCCAGCATTTT

clone_size: .
d_call: .
v_call: TRBV12-5
j_call: TRBJ2-3
cdr3_aa: CASGPSGSDTQYF
cdr3_nt: TGTGCTAGTGGTCCCTCAGGGTCAGATACGCAGTATTTT

clone_size: once
d_call: TRBD1
v_call: TRBV11-2
j_call: TRBJ2-5
cdr3_aa: CASSLGRDRGLSETQYF
cdr3_nt: TGTGCCAGCAGCTTAGGTCGGGACAGGGGGCTGTCAGAGACCCAGTACTTC

clone_size: .
d_call: TRBD1
v_call: TRBV18
j_call: TRBJ1-1
cdr3_aa: CASSLGGPANTEAFF
cdr3_nt: TGTGCCAGCTCACTAGGGGGCCCGGCGAACACTGAAGCTTTCTTT

clone_size: .
d_call: .
v_call: TRBV10-3
j_call: TRBJ1-5
cdr3_aa: CAISEIGGGNQPQHF
cdr3_nt: TGTGCCATCAGTGAAATTGGGGGGGGCAATCAGCCCCAGCATTTT

clone_size: .
d_call: TRBD1
v_call: TRBV10-3
j_call: TRBJ1-1
cdr3_aa: CAAGQGGTEAFF
cdr3_nt: TGTGCCGCCGGACAGGGAGGCACTGAAGCTTTCTTT

clone_size: once
d_call: .
v_call: TRBV7-2
j_call: TRBJ1-2
cdr3_aa: CASTSSRAGDYGYTF
cdr3_nt: TGTGCCAGCACCTCCTCCAGGGCCGGCGACTATGGCTACACCTTC

clone_size: once
d_call: .
v_call: TRBV20-1
j_call: TRBJ2-5
cdr3_aa: CSASKSGQIQETQYF
cdr3_nt: TGCAGTGCTAGTAAGTCTGGACAGATCCAGGAGACCCAGTACTTC

clone_size: once
d_call: .
v_call: TRBV28
j_call: TRBJ2-4
cdr3_aa: CASSSLGGGAKNIQYF
cdr3_nt: TGTGCCAGCAGTTCCCTAGGGGGGGGAGCCAAAAACATTCAGTACTTC

clone_size: .
d_call: .
v_call: TRBV6-1
j_call: TRBJ1-2
cdr3_aa: CASSEGGAVYGYTF
cdr3_nt: TGTGCCAGCAGTGAGGGGGGGGCAGTCTATGGCTACACCTTC

clone_size: once
d_call: TRBD1
v_call: TRBV27
j_call: TRBJ2-7
cdr3_aa: CASRDGTGKRVEQYF
cdr3_nt: TGTGCCAGCAGGGACGGGACAGGGAAAAGGGTCGAGCAGTACTTC

clone_size: .
d_call: TRBD1
v_call: TRBV7-7
j_call: TRBJ1-6
cdr3_aa: CASSPGTGSTALHF
cdr3_nt: TGTGCCAGCAGCCCCGGGACAGGGTCTACAGCCCTCCACTTT

clone_size: .
d_call: .
v_call: TRBV4-1
j_call: TRBJ1-4
cdr3_aa: CASSQDVAGYNEKLFF
cdr3_nt: TGCGCCAGCAGCCAAGACGTAGCAGGGTATAATGAAAAACTGTTTTTT